This T cell receptor (beta chain) was profiled in a study of blood T cells in healthy people across ages. General observations from the study: There was a strong correlation between TCR beta diversity and naive T cell percentage. Versus aged donors, long-lived donors had higher diversity and more naive CD4+ cells.

Alongside a J-beta primer mix, a sample-barcoded 5' primer served in a second PCR lasting about 7 to 12 cycles. TCRdb used MiXCR to reprocess the 5' RACE reads, holding one entry per CDR3 protein. The table has almost 1 million distinct CDR3 sequences, 51% seen once; the top ten hold around 21%. The CDR3 loop spans 14 amino acids. The germline CDR1 and CDR2 sequences are MNHNS and SASEGT. V was clipped by 2 bases and J by 3 bases, with 9 bases between them. Notes on this clonotype: Antigen: not known.

The clonotype comes from a woman aged 60-70 years in good health. The sequencing sample was made of blood. V is TRBV6-1 and J is TRBJ2-3; D possibly corresponds to TRBD1 (6 bases). The CDR3 DNA reads TGTGCCAGCAGTGAATGGGGGCTGACAGATACGCAGTATTTT. Translating it yields CASSEWGLTDTQYF.